The 9 T cell receptor beta chains reported below all come from one sample, sequenced in a study of OX40 agonist ivuxolimab in advanced cancers. Using immunoSEQ multiplex PCR, the repertoire was profiled, and TCRdb retains in-frame clones only, with some absent. The sample has around 84,000 clones, about 80% seen once. The sequences come from CD4+ or CD8+ T cells sorted from blood, collected in a trial of the OX40 agonist ivuxolimab. The receptors stem from an adult with an advanced solid tumor such as melanoma, head and neck, liver or kidney cancer.

The chain uses TRBV5-4 and TRBJ1-2; a weak D match, TRBD1 (5 bases). CDR3 length equals 14 residues. V lost 2 bases and J lost 7, with 15 bases in between. The germline V gene encodes CDR1 SGHNT and CDR2 YYREEE (reference sequence). CDR3 loop: CASSFDTRGSGYTF. In DNA form, the CDR3 reads TGTGCCAGCAGCTTTGACACGAGGGGAAGTGGCTACACCTTC.

The gene calls are TRBV6-5 and TRBJ1-3, with TRBD1 as a possible D gene (5 bases). The germline V gene has CDR1 MNHEY and CDR2 SVGAGI. The CDR3 has 13 amino acids. V was trimmed by 8 bases and J by 0 bases, leaving 8 bases between them. The CDR3 reads CASQGNSGNTIYF. CDR3 in DNA: TGTGCCAGCCAGGGAAACTCTGGAAACACCATATATTTT.

This chain joins TRBV28 and TRBJ2-7; D is undetermined. Germline CDR1 and CDR2: MDHEN and SYDVKM. The CDR3 is 11 residues long. Trimming left V 5 bases short and J 8 bases short, with 10 bases between. The CDR3 nucleotides are TGTGCCAGCAGTCTTACACGACAGCAGTACTTC. Translation gives CASSLTRQQYF.

V usage is TRBV11-1 and J usage is TRBJ2-7; perhaps D is TRBD1 or TRBD2 (5 bases each). There are 14 residues in the CDR3. The germline V gene encodes CDR1 SGHAT and CDR2 FQDESV (reference sequence). Trimming cost V 4 bases and J 4 bases, with 14 bases left between them. This CDR3 reads CASSSSRGPYEQYF. The CDR3 DNA sequence: TGTGCCAGCAGCTCATCCCGGGGACCTTACGAGCAGTACTTC.

The chain has TRBV6-6 and TRBJ2-1, with 11 bases fitting TRBD2. V gave up 0 bases and J gave up 9 bases; unmatched junction bases: 7. Germline CDR1 and CDR2: MNHNY and SVGAGI (reference sequence). This CDR3 has 16 residues. CDR3 coding DNA: TGTGCCAGCAGTTACTCCTTAGCGGGAGGGCCTCGTGAGCAGTTCTTC. This codes for CASSYSLAGGPREQFF.

The chain joins TRBV27 to TRBJ1-2; D is uncertain. The CDR3 sequence is 13 residues long. The germline V gene has CDR1 MNHEY and CDR2 SMNVEV (reference sequence). V was cut by 5 bases and J by 4 bases, with 11 bases left in between. CDR3 in DNA: TGTGCCAGCAGTCCGACTGGCGGCTATGGCTACACCTTC. Translated, it gives CASSPTGGYGYTF.

J is TRBJ2-3 and V is TRBV25-1, with 10 bases lining up with TRBD2. V trimming: 6 bases; J trimming: 1 base; junction bases outside the gene matches: 10. This CDR3 has 17 residues. CDR1 and CDR2 (germline): MGHDK, SYGVNS. In nucleotides, the CDR3 is TGTGCCAGCAGCCCGGGTAGCGGGGGGTTCCGCACAGATACGCAGTATTTT. It specifies CASSPGSGGFRTDTQYF.

V is TRBV27 and J is TRBJ2-1; 11 bases line up with TRBD2. V was clipped by 5 bases and J by 9 bases; unmatched bases: 12. Per the germline V gene, CDR1 is MNHEY and CDR2 is SMNVEV (reference sequence). This CDR3 comprises 16 residues. CDR3 protein: CASSPASGGPVGEQFF. The CDR3 DNA reads TGTGCCAGCAGTCCAGCTAGCGGGGGGCCGGTCGGTGAGCAGTTCTTC.

The rearrangement uses TRBV5-4 and TRBJ2-2; TRBD2 matches 10 bases. Germline CDR1 and CDR2: SGHNT and YYREEE (reference sequence). The CDR3 has 16 amino acids. J lost 4 bases, V lost 1 base, and 4 bases had no gene match. The CDR3: CASSLRLAGVTGELFF. As DNA, the CDR3 is TGTGCCAGCAGCTTGAGGCTAGCGGGGGTCACCGGGGAGCTGTTTTTT.